The T cell receptor beta chain described here comes from a study of cytotoxic CD8 clonotypes in ibrutinib-treated CLL. Study results and caveats: Treatment left the uncommon public clonotypes either contracted or stable in frequency.

As concerns this clone: Its target is not known. Within the sample, other DNA sequences also encode this same CDR3.

Measured with immunoSEQ multiplex PCR; TCRdb has only the in-frame clones, and not every one. Seen here are about 250,000 clones, 70% observed once, and the top ten hold approximately 15%. The CDR3 contains 9 residues. Germline-derived CDR1 and CDR2 are DFQATT and SNEGSKA (reference sequence). V was pared by 6 bases and J by 5 bases, with 4 bases between. The chain recombines TRBV20-1 with TRBJ2-5; D call uncertain. The sequences come from PBMCs, collected after 24 months of ibrutinib treatment. This receptor was identified in a human donor with chronic lymphocytic leukemia. The CDR3 DNA reads as TGCAGTGCCAAGGAGACCCAGTACTTC. Its protein product is CSAKETQYF.